The clone carrying this T cell receptor beta chain was seen a handful of times. The sample belongs to a study of CD8 T cells in ankylosing spondylitis. The ends were cut back, 0 bases at V and 3 bases at J, with 6 bases in the middle. CDR3 length equals 13 residues. Germline V CDR1 and CDR2: DFQATT, SNEGSKA (reference sequence). Molecular-barcoded quantitative 5'-RACE produced these TCR beta libraries. MiXCR was run by TCRdb on the 5' RACE reads, yielding one entry per CDR3 protein. Among around 340,000 distinct CDR3 sequences listed, approximately 15% were seen once. The TCR originated in a male donor with ankylosing spondylitis or in good health (not recorded which). J is TRBJ2-1 and V is TRBV20-1; D is undetermined. The specimen was blood, either unsorted or a sorted T cell fraction (not recorded which). In DNA, the CDR3 is TGCAGTGCTAGAGATCTCTACTACAATGAGCAGTTCTTC. The encoded protein is CSARDLYYNEQFF.